In its sample, the clone carrying this T cell receptor (beta chain) was seen many times. These data come from a study of T cells in Graves' hyperthyroidism and ophthalmopathy. The PBMCs were sourced from fresh peripheral blood (around 10 ml). Amplification of TCR beta CDR3 regions used RNA as the template. HTBI primers drove first-round RT-PCR of the TCR CDR3. TCRdb re-called the multiplex PCR reads through MiXCR, storing one row per CDR3 protein. The sample includes about 480,000 distinct CDR3 sequences, roughly 24% of them seen just once. CDR3 length equals 14 residues. Trimming pared 0 bases from V and 0 bases from J, leaving 6 bases between. Germline-derived CDR1 and CDR2 are SGDLS and YYNGEE.

V usage is TRBV9 and J usage is TRBJ1-2; D is uncertain. The receptor's source is a woman aged 25 to 39 with Graves' ophthalmopathy. Sequenced: blood. The CDR3, as DNA: TGTGCCAGCAGCGTAGGCGAACCTAACTATGGCTACACCTTC. Its translation is CASSVGEPNYGYTF.